This T cell receptor beta chain was sequenced for a study of T cell repertoires in cytomegalovirus infection. At the level of the study: Public TCR beta signatures indicated both CMV infection and matching HLA type.

Germline CDR1 SGHVS, CDR2 FNYEAQ. Trimming cost V 5 bases and J 5 bases; bases outside gene matches: 6. The CDR3 length is 15 residues. Study-level findings and limits: The response measured ex vivo was dominated by TCR beta clonotypes (HLA-C-restricted and CMV-specific).

Each CDR3 protein gets one entry after TCRdb re-called the reads with MiXCR. The data show about 100,000 distinct CDR3 sequences, roughly a quarter seen once. About this clonotype itself: The antigen remains undetermined.

This rearrangement joins TRBV7-6 to TRBJ2-7; 13 bases are shared with TRBD2. Sequenced sample: CD8+ T cells from PBMCs. This TCR was recovered from a human donor in good health (CMV status not recorded). Some clones in this sample may be carry-over from other donors' samples. The CDR3 DNA is TGTGCCAGCAGCCCCGGACTAGCGGGGGAGGACGAGCAGTACTTC. It codes for CASSPGLAGEDEQYF. Complete variable domain (other parts from reference TRBV7-6 and TRBJ2-7): GAGVSQSPRYKVTKRGQDVALRCDPISGHVSLYWYRQALGQGPEFLTYFNYEAQQDKSGLPNDRFSAERPEGSISTLTIQRTEQRDSAMYRCASSPGLAGEDEQYFGPGTRLTVT.